This T cell receptor (beta chain) is from a study of shared clonotypes between healthy human individuals. Method: immunoSEQ multiplex PCR; TCRdb's copy keeps in-frame clones and lacks some. Of under 1,900,000 clones listed, 98% are singletons. V was cut by 4 bases and J by 2 bases, with 17 bases left in between. This CDR3 has 16 amino acids. Germline CDR1 is MDHEN and CDR2 is SYDVKM. Specimen: naive CD4+ T cells sorted from blood. Subset described: CD45RA+ positively selected. The chain combines TRBV28 with TRBJ1-2, with a possible D match to TRBD1 (5 bases). The TCR sequence derives from a man younger than 45 in good health. This CDR3 is CASSSPGGELNYGYTF. CDR3 in DNA: TGTGCCAGCAGTTCCCCCGGAGGGGAACTAAACTATGGCTACACCTTC.